These 26 T cell receptor beta chains share one sample of origin, sequenced in a study of tissue T cells after allogeneic stem cell transplantation. Assay used: immunoSEQ multiplex PCR; TCRdb lists only in-frame clones, some missing. The sample has 20,000 to 25,000 clones, 72% seen once. Input material: spleen. These receptors all come from a female BALB/c mouse in good health. Strain haplotype (MHC): H2-d.

Comment on this clone: Genes and germline are mouse. The CDR3 is cut off 1 residue early in the read; its end comes from the germline J gene. V usage is TRBV13-2 and J usage is TRBJ1-6; D unresolved. TRBJ1-6 is an open reading frame whose function is uncertain. CDR1 is NNHNN, CDR2 SYGAGS, per germline (reference sequence). The CDR3 length is 12 residues. CDR3 sequence reads: CGTPHDNSPLYF. CDR3 bases read: TGTGGCACCCCCCACGATAATTCGCCCCTCTAC.

A word on this clone: Gene names denote mouse genes. The read ends 1 residue shy of where the CDR3 ends; the end is completed using the germline J gene. The chain employs TRBV13-2 and TRBJ2-2, with TRBD2 matching 7 bases. Unmatched junction bases numbered 4, after V lost 0 bases and J lost 2 bases. The germline V gene encodes CDR1 NNHNN and CDR2 SYGAGS (reference sequence). The CDR3 runs 16 residues. Incomplete CDR3 DNA: TGTGCCAGCGGTGATGCAGGGACTGCTAACACCGGGCAGCTCTAC. Protein: CASGDAGTANTGQLY. From start to end, the CDR3 is CASGDAGTANTGQLYF.

This clone was found once. Genes here carry mouse names. Read data end 1 residue before the CDR3 end; the end is taken from the germline J gene. The V and J genes are TRBV13-3 and TRBJ2-3; the match to TRBD1 covers 10 bases. CDR3 length: 15 amino acids. CDR1 and CDR2 (germline): NNHDY, SYVADS. V lost 4 bases, J lost 1 base, and 3 bases stayed unmatched. The part of the CDR3 DNA that was read is TGTGCCAGCAGTAAGACAGGGGGCGGTGCAGAAACGCTGTAT. It specifies CASSKTGGGAETLY. The whole CDR3 protein is CASSKTGGGAETLYF.

Remarks on this clone: Here the gene names and germline are mouse. This CDR3 is CASSRGRNTLYF. Incomplete CDR3 DNA: TGTGCCAGCAGTCGGGGGCGGAACACCTTGTAC. This chain connects TRBV19 to TRBJ2-4; D tentatively fits TRBD1 or TRBD2 (6 bases each). The read ends 1 residue early relative to the CDR3; the germline J gene fills the gap. The CDR3 consists of 12 residues. CDR1 is FNHDT, CDR2 SITEND, per germline (reference sequence). V was trimmed by 4 bases and J by 6 bases, leaving 9 bases between them.

As to this clone: Gene names refer to mouse genes. The read gets to within 1 residue of the CDR3 end, and the germline J gene fills in the rest. J is TRBJ2-7 and V is TRBV2; D perhaps matches TRBD2 (5 bases). In germline, CDR1 is LGHNA, CDR2 YSYQKL. This CDR3 comprises 13 residues. V lost 0 bases to trimming and J lost 6 bases, with 9 bases between them. The CDR3 sequence: CASSQDLLGEQYF. Incomplete CDR3 DNA: TGTGCCAGCAGCCAAGATCTCCTGGGTGAACAGTAC.

As regards this clone: The genes are named according to mouse. The read terminates 1 residue before the CDR3 end, so the remaining end is supplied by the germline J gene. The chain links TRBV19 to TRBJ2-7, with D perhaps matching TRBD1 (5 bases). CDR3 length: 12 residues. Trimming shortened V by 2 bases and J by 6 bases, and 9 bases separated the two germline ends. Germline V CDR1 and CDR2: FNHDT, SITEND (reference sequence). CDR3 loop: CASSITQVEQYF. CDR3 bases read: TGTGCCAGCAGTATTACACAGGTTGAACAGTAC.

In the case of this clone: Any gene name here is a mouse gene name. The read ends 1 residue early relative to the CDR3; the germline J gene fills the gap. V usage is TRBV13-1 and J usage is TRBJ1-4; TRBD1 might be the D (6 bases). This CDR3 comprises 14 residues. Germline V gene lookup returns CDR1 NSHNY and CDR2 SYGAGN. V dropped 3 bases and J dropped 0 bases, with 6 bases sitting between them. The CDR3 sequence is CASSGTVSNERLFF. The CDR3 bases that were read are TGTGCCAGCAGTGGGACAGTTTCCAACGAAAGATTATTT.

With respect to this clone: Genes here carry mouse names. Read coverage stops 1 residue before the CDR3 terminus; the germline J gene supplies the remainder. This sample also contains other DNA sequences that code for the same CDR3. This chain joins TRBV13-2 and TRBJ2-7; 10 nucleotides line up with TRBD2. The CDR3 extends over 14 amino acids. Germline-derived CDR1 and CDR2 are NNHNN and SYGAGS (reference sequence). The V and J ends lost 0 bases and 3 bases, in that order; junction bases with no gene match: 0. The part of the CDR3 DNA that was read is TGTGCCAGCGGTGATGGACTGGGGGGCTATGAACAGTAC. It specifies CASGDGLGGYEQY. The entire CDR3 sequence reads CASGDGLGGYEQYF.

This clone showed up just a few times. Gene names and germline match the mouse. The observed sequence ends 1 residue before the CDR3 terminus, with the missing tail filled in from the germline J gene. The V gene is TRBV20, the J gene TRBJ2-7; 10 bases are a match to TRBD1. From germline, CDR1 is GFQATS and CDR2 STVNSAI. V was clipped by 4 bases and J by 7 bases; unmatched bases: 4. This CDR3 has 12 amino acids. CDR3 DNA, as far as it was read: TGTGGTGCTAACGACAGGGGGCGAGAACAGTAC. Residues: CGANDRGREQY. The entire CDR3 sequence reads CGANDRGREQYF. The complete variable domain, with remaining parts taken from reference TRBV20 and TRBJ2-7, reads GALVYQYPRRTICKSGTSMRMECQAVGFQATSVAWYRQSPQKTFELIALSTVNSAIKYEQNFTQEKFPISHPNLSFSSMTVLNAYLEDRGLYLCGANDRGREQYFGPGTRLTVL.

To note about this clone: The gene symbols are mouse symbols. The CDR3 end falls 1 residue outside the read, so it is completed with the germline J gene. V is TRBV4 and J is TRBJ2-1, with 13 nucleotides matching TRBD2. Germline V gene lookup returns CDR1 LGHDT and CDR2 YNNKQL (reference sequence). J lost 4 bases, V lost 4 bases, and 4 bases had no gene match. The CDR3 loop spans 16 amino acids. CDR3: CASSWDWGGGYAEQFF. Incomplete CDR3 DNA: TGTGCCAGCAGCTGGGACTGGGGGGGAGGGTATGCTGAGCAGTTC.

About this clone itself: Genes and germline come from the mouse. The read terminates 1 residue ahead of where the CDR3 ends, so the germline J gene completes it. The rearrangement links TRBV20 to TRBJ1-1; D possibly corresponds to TRBD1 (6 bases). Germline loops: CDR1 GFQATS, CDR2 STVNSAI. Trimming cost V 3 bases and J 1 base, with 6 bases left between them. The CDR3 sequence is 12 residues long. The sequenced CDR3 bases are TGTGGTGCTAGACAGGGGAACACAGAAGTCTTC. This translates into CGARQGNTEVF. The whole CDR3 sequence reads CGARQGNTEVFF.

Worth noting for this clone: Genes and germline come from the mouse. Coverage ceases 1 residue before the CDR3 finishes, and the germline J gene fills in the end. The chain carries TRBV31 and TRBJ1-1; TRBD1 is a possible D gene (6 bases). CDR1 GKSSPN and CDR2 SITVG come from the germline V gene. Trimming shortened V by 2 bases and J by 3 bases, and 10 bases separated the two germline ends. The CDR3 totals 13 residues. The CDR3: CAWSTRGDTEVFF. CDR3 DNA, as far as it was read: TGTGCCTGGAGTACCAGGGGTGACACAGAAGTCTTC.

About this clone: Each gene name is a mouse one. The read halts 1 residue ahead of the CDR3 end, with the missing end drawn from the germline J gene. This chain links TRBV13-2 with TRBJ1-3; D not certain. Germline-derived CDR1 and CDR2 are NNHNN and SYGAGS (reference sequence). The CDR3 is 13 amino acids. V lost 4 bases, J lost 0 bases, and 5 bases lay in between. CDR3 protein: CASGINSGNTLYF. The sequenced CDR3 bases are TGTGCCAGCGGTATCAATTCTGGAAATACGCTCTAT.

This clone has only one observation. Genes here carry mouse names. The read terminates 1 residue ahead of where the CDR3 ends, so the germline J gene completes it. The chain recombines TRBV5 with TRBJ2-2; TRBD1 matches 10 bases. The CDR3 consists of 15 residues. CDR1 and CDR2 from the germline V gene are LGHNA and YNLKQL (reference sequence). J gave up 4 bases and V 4 bases, and 3 bases lay outside the gene matches. The DNA read from the CDR3 is TGTGCCAGCAGCCCTGGGACAGGGGTCACCGGGCAGCTCTAC. Translation: CASSPGTGVTGQLY. The full CDR3 protein reads CASSPGTGVTGQLYF.

Comment on this clone: Germline and genes: mouse. Read coverage stops 1 residue before the CDR3 terminus; the germline J gene supplies the remainder. The rearrangement uses TRBV19 and TRBJ2-4; the D is unclear. The CDR3 runs to 12 residues. Germline-derived CDR1 and CDR2 are FNHDT and SITEND (reference sequence). V was pared by 4 bases and J by 1 base, with 4 bases between. The CDR3 spells CASSGRQNTLYF. CDR3 bases read: TGTGCCAGCAGTGGACGTCAAAACACCTTGTAC.

This clone showed up just a few times. Germline and genes here are mouse. Read coverage stops 1 residue before the CDR3 terminus; the germline J gene supplies the remainder. V is TRBV13-2 and J is TRBJ2-7; 8 bases fit TRBD2. The V gene's germline CDR1 is NNHNN and CDR2 SYGAGS (reference sequence). The ends lost 2 bases at V and 7 bases at J; junction bases unmatched: 2. The CDR3 totals 12 residues. The CDR3: CASGEGGPEQYF. CDR3 bases read: TGTGCCAGCGGTGAGGGGGGGCCGGAACAGTAC.

On this clone itself: Each gene name is a mouse one. The read comes to an end 1 residue before the CDR3 does, leaving the germline J gene to fill in the end. The chain employs TRBV19 and TRBJ2-4; D is tentatively TRBD1 or TRBD2 (6 bases each). V lost 0 bases and J lost 0, with 8 bases in between. Looked up from germline, CDR1 is FNHDT and CDR2 is SITEND (reference sequence). The length of the CDR3 is 15 residues. CDR3 region: CASSIGGPSQNTLYF. Incomplete CDR3 DNA: TGTGCCAGCAGTATAGGGGGGCCGAGTCAAAACACCTTGTAC.

Concerning this clone: Gene names and germline refer to mouse. The read ends 1 residue shy of where the CDR3 ends; the end is completed using the germline J gene. The genes are TRBV13-2 and TRBJ2-2; 9 bases map to TRBD1. With 5 bases clipped from V and 0 bases from J, the junction kept 2 bases outside the gene matches. Germline-derived CDR1 and CDR2 are NNHNN and SYGAGS (reference sequence). CDR3 length: 15 residues. The CDR3 protein is CASGGQGANTGQLYF. The sequenced part of the CDR3 DNA is TGTGCCAGCGGGGGACAGGGTGCAAACACCGGGCAGCTCTAC.

With respect to this clone: Genes here carry mouse names. The sequenced fragment ends 1 residue before the CDR3 boundary, so the rest is inferred from the germline J gene. The J gene is TRBJ2-5, the V gene TRBV19; D perhaps matches TRBD1 (5 bases). There are 13 residues in the CDR3. Trimming took 4 bases from V and 2 from J, leaving 8 bases between them. Germline CDR1 reads FNHDT; CDR2 reads SITEND (reference sequence). CDR3 sequence reads: CASSWTPQDTQYF. The sequenced CDR3 bases are TGTGCCAGCAGTTGGACACCCCAAGACACCCAGTAC.

A word on this clone: Gene names refer to mouse genes. The read terminates 1 residue ahead of where the CDR3 ends, so the germline J gene completes it. The chain employs TRBV19 and TRBJ1-4, with 7 bases fitting TRBD1. The CDR3 totals 14 residues. The V gene's germline CDR1 is FNHDT and CDR2 SITEND (reference sequence). The V gene end was trimmed by 4 bases and the J gene end by 5 bases; junction bases not matched to a gene: 5. The CDR3 bases that were read are TGTGCCAGCAGTGTGGGACAGAAAAACGAAAGATTATTT. Protein sequence: CASSVGQKNERLF. The full CDR3 sequence reads CASSVGQKNERLFF.

Of note for this clone: The genes are named according to mouse. The read comes to an end 1 residue before the CDR3 does, leaving the germline J gene to fill in the end. The rearrangement joins TRBV4 to TRBJ1-5, with a possible D match to TRBD1 (6 bases). The germline gives CDR1 LGHDT, CDR2 YNNKQL (reference sequence). V was trimmed by 5 bases and J by 9 bases, leaving 11 bases between them. CDR3 size: 12 residues. Incomplete CDR3 DNA: TGTGCCAGCAGCCCCCCGACAGGGGCTCCGCTT. This codes for CASSPPTGAPL. In full, the CDR3 reads CASSPPTGAPLF.

In regard to this clone: Genes and germline are mouse. The read terminates 1 residue before the CDR3 end, so the remaining end is supplied by the germline J gene. The chain has TRBV29 and TRBJ2-2; TRBD1 agrees at 8 bases. The trim removed 4 bases at V and 0 bases at J, leaving 1 base unmatched. CDR1 is MSHET and CDR2 is SYDVDS in the germline V gene. The CDR3 is 15 amino acids. CDR3 bases read: TGTGCTAGCAGTTCGGACAGGGCAAACACCGGGCAGCTCTAC. Translating it yields CASSSDRANTGQLY. The entire CDR3 protein reads CASSSDRANTGQLYF. The full variable domain, its missing parts supplied by reference TRBV29 and TRBJ2-2, is DMKVTQMPRYLIKRMGENVLLECGQDMSHETMYWYRQDPGLGLQLIYISYDVDSNSEGDIPKGYRVSRKKREHFSLILDSAKTNQTSVYFCASSSDRANTGQLYFGEGSKLTVL.

In the case of this clone: The gene names here belong to mouse. CDR3 protein: CASRLGGSSAETLYF. CDR3 DNA (partial): TGTGCTAGCAGACTGGGGGGGTCTAGTGCAGAAACGCTGTAT. This chain connects TRBV29 to TRBJ2-3; 10 bases match TRBD2. The read comes to an end 1 residue before the CDR3 does, leaving the germline J gene to fill in the end. The CDR3 runs 15 residues. The V gene's germline CDR1 is MSHET and CDR2 SYDVDS. V gave up 6 bases and J gave up 0 bases; unmatched junction bases: 3.

Comment on this clone: Gene and germline names: mouse. Sequencing ends 1 residue short of the CDR3 end; the germline J gene provides the rest. The J gene is TRBJ1-1, the V gene TRBV13-2; no clear D gene. The CDR3 sequence is 14 residues long. Germline CDR1 is NNHNN and CDR2 is SYGAGS (reference sequence). The V end lost 0 bases, the J end lost 0 bases, and 6 bases lay between the germline ends. The CDR3 here is CASGDGISNTEVFF. The part of the CDR3 DNA that was read is TGTGCCAGCGGTGATGGGATTTCAAACACAGAAGTCTTC.

For this clone: Gene names are mouse gene names. With the read ending 1 residue before the CDR3 end, the germline J gene is used to fill in that end. This chain joins TRBV2 and TRBJ1-6, with unresolved D. TRBJ1-6 is an ORF; its function is uncertain. This CDR3 is 14 amino acids long. The germline CDR1 and CDR2 sequences are LGHNA and YSYQKL. V was clipped by 2 bases and J by 3 bases, with 5 bases between them. The DNA read from the CDR3 is TGTGCCAGCAGCCAATCAGACTATAATTCGCCCCTCTAC. Translated: CASSQSDYNSPLY. The full CDR3 protein reads CASSQSDYNSPLYF.

Comment on this clone: All gene names here are mouse names. The read terminates 1 residue before the CDR3 end, so the remaining end is supplied by the germline J gene. The chain uses TRBV13-2 and TRBJ2-2; the match to TRBD2 covers 12 bases. The CDR3 covers 16 residues. The V and J ends lost 2 bases and 4 bases, in that order; junction bases with no gene match: 3. Germline lookup yields CDR1 NNHNN and CDR2 SYGAGS (reference sequence). This CDR3 is CASGETGGAPTGQLYF. Incomplete CDR3 DNA: TGTGCCAGCGGTGAGACTGGGGGGGCGCCCACCGGGCAGCTCTAC.